This T cell receptor (beta chain) was documented in a study of cytomegalovirus exposure and HLA in healthy donors. Findings and caveats of the study: In a later analysis, TCR association rates varied by HLA locus: DRB1 most, HLA-C fewest. Presence/absence analysis assumed near-uniform sequencing depth across donors.

From germline, CDR1 is MNHEY and CDR2 SVGAGI. The CDR3 is made up of 15 amino acids. V dropped 5 bases and J dropped 7 bases, with 17 bases sitting between them. The table lists this clone with a few counts. Its antigen is not known. 13 Jbeta primers and 60 Vbeta primers were used for the PCR. Method: immunoSEQ multiplex PCR; TCRdb's copy keeps in-frame clones and lacks some. This table holds 150,000 to 200,000 clones, about nine tenths found once. The chain uses TRBV6-5 and TRBJ1-4, with D possibly being TRBD1 (5 bases). The specimen sequenced was PBMCs. The source is a boy aged 2 to 9 in good health and CMV-seronegative. The CDR3 is CASSVLPQGSEKLFF. CDR3 sequence (DNA): TGTGCCAGCAGTGTCCTACCTCAGGGATCTGAAAAACTGTTTTTT.